The rows below give T cell receptor beta chains drawn from one sample of a study of OX40 agonist ivuxolimab in advanced cancers. Produced via immunoSEQ multiplex PCR; TCRdb's table is partial and in-frame only. The sample consists of approximately 28,000 clones, approximately 91% of them appearing once. The sample here was CD4+ or CD8+ T cells sorted from blood, taken in a trial of the OX40 agonist ivuxolimab. Receptors were obtained from an adult with an advanced solid tumor such as melanoma, head and neck, liver or kidney cancer. Each CDR3 is given with its conserved first and last residue. The order of the fields is D gene, J gene, V gene, CDR3 protein, CDR3 DNA. A D gene is named only where the DNA matches it firmly.

d_call: TRBD2
j_call: TRBJ2-1
v_call: TRBV5-4
cdr3_aa: CASSLGLAGSYNEQFF
cdr3_nt: TGTGCCAGCAGCTTGGGTCTAGCGGGTTCCTACAATGAGCAGTTCTTC

d_call: TRBD2
j_call: TRBJ2-1
v_call: TRBV14
cdr3_aa: CASSLSGRGYNEQFF
cdr3_nt: TGTGCCAGCAGCCTAAGCGGGAGGGGTTACAATGAGCAGTTCTTC

d_call: .
j_call: TRBJ1-2
v_call: TRBV5-1
cdr3_aa: CASSYETSVNYGYTF
cdr3_nt: TGCGCCAGCAGCTACGAGACATCAGTCAACTATGGCTACACCTTC

d_call: .
j_call: TRBJ2-2
v_call: TRBV29-1
cdr3_aa: CSVIETGELFF
cdr3_nt: TGCAGCGTGATCGAGACCGGGGAGCTGTTTTTT

d_call: TRBD1
j_call: TRBJ1-5
v_call: TRBV19
cdr3_aa: CASSTPDRAGDQPQHF
cdr3_nt: TGTGCCAGTAGTACCCCGGACAGGGCCGGGGATCAGCCCCAGCATTTT

d_call: .
j_call: TRBJ2-1
v_call: TRBV29-1
cdr3_aa: CSVALVFTEQFF
cdr3_nt: TGCAGCGTTGCGCTTGTATTCACAGAGCAGTTCTTC

d_call: .
j_call: TRBJ1-1
v_call: TRBV30
cdr3_aa: CAWRKVLNTEAFF
cdr3_nt: TGTGCCTGGAGGAAGGTACTGAACACTGAAGCTTTCTTT

d_call: .
j_call: TRBJ2-2
v_call: TRBV7-9
cdr3_aa: CASSLSPADTGELFF
cdr3_nt: TGTGCCAGCAGCTTATCCCCGGCCGACACCGGGGAGCTGTTTTTT

d_call: TRBD1
j_call: TRBJ1-2
v_call: TRBV5-4
cdr3_aa: CASSFDRGRRGYTF
cdr3_nt: TGTGCCAGCAGCTTTGACAGGGGGCGGCGGGGCTACACCTTC

d_call: .
j_call: TRBJ2-2
v_call: TRBV7-2
cdr3_aa: CASSLALGANTGELFF
cdr3_nt: TGTGCCAGCAGCTTAGCGCTCGGAGCTAACACCGGGGAGCTGTTTTTT

d_call: .
j_call: TRBJ1-5
v_call: TRBV19
cdr3_aa: CASSYQYSNQPQHF
cdr3_nt: TGTGCCAGTAGTTACCAATATAGCAATCAGCCCCAGCATTTT